These 19 T cell receptor beta chains share one sample of origin, sequenced in a study of blood T cell repertoires in COVID-19. Clones were sequenced by immunoSEQ multiplex PCR, and TCRdb holds only the in-frame ones, with some missing. The repertoire consists of tens of thousands of clones, with about 88% occurring once and the leading ten covering 1.3%. The sequencing sample was made of peripheral blood. The receptors here all came from a man aged 60 to 69 with acute or convalescent COVID-19.

The J gene is TRBJ1-3, the V gene TRBV7-2; possibly TRBD1 for D (6 bases). V was cut by 3 bases and J by 0 bases, with 12 bases left in between. CDR1 SGHTA and CDR2 FQGNSA come from the germline V gene. The CDR3 sequence is 16 residues long. The CDR3 here is CASSFTGPNSGNTIYF. The CDR3 nucleotides are TGTGCCAGCAGCTTCACAGGGCCCAACTCTGGAAACACCATATATTTT.

The chain joins TRBV19 to TRBJ1-2; maybe TRBD1 (6 bases). V lost 4 bases and J 3 bases, leaving 15 bases between the germline ends. The CDR3 spans 15 residues. Germline loops: CDR1 LNHDA, CDR2 SQIVND (reference sequence). This CDR3 reads CASSSGQFAYYGYTF. DNA of the CDR3: TGTGCCAGTAGTAGCGGACAGTTCGCCTACTATGGCTACACCTTC.

This chain connects TRBV6-2 or TRBV6-3 to TRBJ1-5; D is uncertain. V lost 5 bases to trimming and J lost 7 bases, with 18 bases between them. Germline loops: CDR1 MNHEY, CDR2 SVGEGT. The CDR3 is made up of 15 amino acids. CDR3 DNA sequence: TGTGCCAGCAGTCCCGCCGCGGGGTACGGGCAGCCCCAGCATTTT. This codes for CASSPAAGYGQPQHF.

The V call is TRBV11-2, the J call TRBJ2-5; 10 bases align to TRBD2. This CDR3 has 17 residues. Germline lookup yields CDR1 SGHAT and CDR2 FQNNGV. V shed 3 bases and J 4 bases; nucleotides not matched to a gene: 11. The CDR3 nucleotides are TGTGCCAGCAGCTTGGGAGCTAGCGGGGGAACGGGAGAGACCCAGTACTTC. Its protein is CASSLGASGGTGETQYF.

The chain carries TRBV10-1 and TRBJ2-7; 9 bases map to TRBD1. The CDR3 is 17 amino acids. With 2 bases clipped from V and 4 bases from J, the junction kept 12 bases outside the gene matches. Germline V gene data show CDR1 as WNHNN and CDR2 as SYGVQD (reference sequence). The CDR3 DNA follows: TGCGCCAGCAGTGAGAGTAGAGGTGGACAGGGGCAGTACGAGCAGTACTTC. This encodes CASSESRGGQGQYEQYF.

The rearrangement links TRBV7-9 to TRBJ2-7; tentative D call: TRBD1 (5 bases). The CDR3 length is 16 residues. V lost 1 base and J 2 bases, leaving 15 bases between the germline ends. Germline V gene lookup returns CDR1 SEHNR and CDR2 FQNEAQ (reference sequence). The CDR3 region is CASSLVGLGRPYEQYF. Written as DNA, the CDR3 is TGTGCCAGCAGCTTAGTGGGGCTCGGCCGACCCTACGAGCAGTACTTC.

V gene TRBV7-2 combines with J gene TRBJ2-3, with TRBD2 matching 13 bases. Trimming cost V 5 bases and J 5 bases; bases outside gene matches: 10. This CDR3 contains 17 residues. Germline loops: CDR1 SGHTA, CDR2 FQGNSA. The CDR3 DNA reads as TGTGCCAGCAGCGCCCGACTAGCGGGGGGCATAATAGATACGCAGTATTTT. As protein: CASSARLAGGIIDTQYF.

V gene TRBV18 combines with J gene TRBJ2-3, with TRBD2 as a possible D gene (5 bases). Germline CDR1 KGHSH, CDR2 LQKENI. V was shortened by 2 bases and J by 2 bases, with 8 bases between the two germline ends. The CDR3 sequence is 14 residues long. In DNA form, the CDR3 reads TGTGCCAGCTCACCAGGAGGTTACACAGATACGCAGTATTTT. Protein product: CASSPGGYTDTQYF.

On this clone itself: At one boundary the junction diverges from the germline segment, which might be a read error. The rearrangement uses TRBV7-7 and TRBJ2-3; TRBD2 aligns across 13 bases. Germline V gene sequence: CDR1 SSHAT, CDR2 FNYEAQ (reference sequence). CDR3 length equals 20 residues. CDR3 nucleotide sequence: TGTGCTAGCAGCCCAAGACTAGCGGGGGGCAAACATCCACGCACAGATACGCAGTATTTT. Protein sequence: CASSPRLAGGKHPRTDTQYF. Full variable domain (outside the CDR3, taken from reference TRBV7-7 and TRBJ2-3): GAGVSQSPRYKVTKRGQDVTLRCDPISSHATLYWYQQALGQGPEFLTYFNYEAQPDKSGLPSDRFSAERPEGSISTLTIQRTEQRDSAMYRCASSPRLAGGKHPRTDTQYFGPGTRLTVL.

J is TRBJ1-2 and V is TRBV7-9; the match to TRBD1 covers 7 bases. The length of the CDR3 is 15 residues. Germline V gene data show CDR1 as SEHNR and CDR2 as FQNEAQ (reference sequence). V gave up 5 bases and J gave up 0 bases; unmatched junction bases: 6. The CDR3 coding sequence is TGTGCCAGCAGCCTTGGGACAGTACCTAACTATGGCTACACCTTC. This gives the protein CASSLGTVPNYGYTF. The entire variable domain, with the rest obtained from reference TRBV7-9 and TRBJ1-2, is as follows: DTGVSQNPRHKITKRGQNVTFRCDPISEHNRLYWYRQTLGQGPEFLTYFQNEAQLEKSRLLSDRFSAERPKGSFSTLEIQRTEQGDSAMYLCASSLGTVPNYGYTFGSGTRLTVV.

The V and J genes are TRBV18 and TRBJ1-3; no firm D call. Deletions cut 3 bases from V and 0 bases from J, with 15 bases between. Germline CDR1 and CDR2: KGHSH and LQKENI. CDR3 length: 17 residues. The CDR3 loop reads CASSPRERLLSGNTIYF. CDR3 sequence (DNA): TGTGCCAGCTCACCCCGGGAACGGCTGCTCTCTGGAAACACCATATATTTT.

The rearrangement uses TRBV6-2 or TRBV6-3 and TRBJ2-5; possibly TRBD2 for D (6 bases). This CDR3 region has 16 residues. Per the germline V gene, CDR1 is MNHEY and CDR2 is SVGEGT. V lost 5 bases to trimming and J lost 2 bases, with 18 bases between them. CDR3 sequence (DNA): TGTGCCAGCAGTCACTACGATCGAAGCGGGCAAGAGACCCAGTACTTC. Its translation is CASSHYDRSGQETQYF.

The rearrangement joins TRBV19 to TRBJ2-7; 7 positions match TRBD2. There are 15 residues in the CDR3. Unmatched junction bases numbered 12, after V lost 7 bases and J lost 3 bases. The germline gives CDR1 LNHDA, CDR2 SQIVND (reference sequence). CDR3 DNA sequence: TGTGCCAGTATTGGGCGGACTAGTTTGAACTACGAGCAGTACTTC. Its translation: CASIGRTSLNYEQYF.

The chain employs TRBV5-1 and TRBJ2-1; 9 positions agree with TRBD1. V dropped 6 bases and J dropped 6; count of bases not matched to a gene: 13. The germline gives CDR1 SGHRS, CDR2 YFSETQ. The CDR3 runs 16 residues. CDR3 in amino acids: CASTPGGGQGVNEQFF. The DNA for the CDR3 is TGCGCCAGCACCCCGGGTGGGGGACAGGGTGTCAATGAGCAGTTCTTC.

This chain joins TRBV4-1 and TRBJ2-3; possibly TRBD2 for D (6 bases). Per germline, CDR1 MGHRA and CDR2 YSYEKL. With 4 bases removed from V and 2 bases from J, the gap between germline ends came to 16 bases. This CDR3 spans 16 amino acids. The CDR3 DNA reads TGCGCCAGCAGCCCGCGTGGTGCGGGGTACACAGATACGCAGTATTTT. The encoded protein is CASSPRGAGYTDTQYF.

V gene TRBV5-4 combines with J gene TRBJ1-6, with TRBD1 matching over 10 bases. Germline assignment: CDR1 SGHNT and CDR2 YYREEE (reference sequence). V was clipped by 5 bases and J by 8 bases; unmatched bases: 7. The CDR3 is 15 residues long. CDR3 sequence reads: CASRRDRGRDSPLHF. DNA of the CDR3: TGTGCCAGCAGGCGGGACAGGGGAAGGGATTCACCCCTCCACTTT.

The chain carries TRBV11-3 and TRBJ2-7; D not resolved. The CDR3 totals 13 residues. Germline CDR1 is SGHNT and CDR2 is YENEEA. The ends were cut back, 5 bases at V and 7 bases at J, with 15 bases in the middle. DNA of the CDR3: TGTGCCAGCAGCGTCGAACTCGCTACGGAGCAGTACTTC. Translation gives CASSVELATEQYF. The full variable domain, rest sourced from reference TRBV11-3 and TRBJ2-7, is EAGVVQSPRYKIIEKKQPVAFWCNPISGHNTLYWYLQNLGQGPELLIRYENEEAVDDSQLPKDRFSAERLKGVDSTLKIQPAELGDSAVYLCASSVELATEQYFGPGTRLTVT.

V usage is TRBV7-2 and J usage is TRBJ2-5, with TRBD2 matching 8 bases. V lost 5 bases and J lost 5; bases outside the gene matches: 7. The germline V gene has CDR1 SGHTA and CDR2 FQGNSA. CDR3 length equals 14 residues. The CDR3 sequence is CASSQLAGIETQYF. The CDR3 DNA sequence: TGTGCCAGCAGCCAGCTAGCGGGTATCGAGACCCAGTACTTC.

The chain is built from TRBV11-3 and TRBJ2-2; D is undetermined. The CDR3 contains 14 residues. Germline CDR1 is SGHNT and CDR2 is YENEEA. Trimming took 4 bases from V and 4 from J, leaving 10 bases between them. The CDR3 region has the DNA TGTGCCAGCAGCTCTAGGCTGGGCACCGGGGAGCTGTTTTTT. Translated: CASSSRLGTGELFF.